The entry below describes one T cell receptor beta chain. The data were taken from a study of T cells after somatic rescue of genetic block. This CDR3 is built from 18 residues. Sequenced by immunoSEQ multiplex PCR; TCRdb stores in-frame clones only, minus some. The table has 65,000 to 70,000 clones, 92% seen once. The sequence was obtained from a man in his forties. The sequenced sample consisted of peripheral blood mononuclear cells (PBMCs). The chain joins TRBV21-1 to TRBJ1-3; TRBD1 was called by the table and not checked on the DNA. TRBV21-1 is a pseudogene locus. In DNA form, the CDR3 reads TGTGCCAGCAGCAAAGCCCGGGACAGGCGTCCCTCTGGAAACACCATATATTTT. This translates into CASSKARDRRPSGNTIYF.